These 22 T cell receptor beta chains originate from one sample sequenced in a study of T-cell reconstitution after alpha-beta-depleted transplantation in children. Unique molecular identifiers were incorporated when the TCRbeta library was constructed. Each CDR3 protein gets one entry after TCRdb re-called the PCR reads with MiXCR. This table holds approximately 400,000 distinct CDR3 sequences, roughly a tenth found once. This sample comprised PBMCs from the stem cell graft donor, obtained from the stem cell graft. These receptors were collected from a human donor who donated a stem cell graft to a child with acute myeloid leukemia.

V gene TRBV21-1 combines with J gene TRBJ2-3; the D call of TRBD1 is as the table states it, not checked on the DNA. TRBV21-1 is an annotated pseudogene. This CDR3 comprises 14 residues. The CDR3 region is CARNKGRSTDTQYF. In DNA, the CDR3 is TGTGCCAGAAATAAGGGACGGAGCACAGATACGCAGTATTTT.

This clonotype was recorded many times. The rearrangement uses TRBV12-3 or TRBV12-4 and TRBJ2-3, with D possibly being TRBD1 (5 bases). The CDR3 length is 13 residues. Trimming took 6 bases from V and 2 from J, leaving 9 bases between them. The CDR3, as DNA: TGTGCCAGCAGCCTGACAGCCACAGATACGCAGTATTTT. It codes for CASSLTATDTQYF.

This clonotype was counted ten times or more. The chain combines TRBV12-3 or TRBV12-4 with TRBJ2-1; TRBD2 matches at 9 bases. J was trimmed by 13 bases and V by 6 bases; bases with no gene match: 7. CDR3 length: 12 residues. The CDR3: CASSKTGLAQFF. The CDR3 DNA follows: TGTGCCAGCAGCAAAACGGGACTAGCCCAGTTCTTC.

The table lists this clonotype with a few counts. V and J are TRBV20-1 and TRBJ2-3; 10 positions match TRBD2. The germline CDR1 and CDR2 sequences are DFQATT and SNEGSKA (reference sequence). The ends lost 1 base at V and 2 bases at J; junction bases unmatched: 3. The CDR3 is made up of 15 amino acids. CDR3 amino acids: CSARVLAGDTDTQYF. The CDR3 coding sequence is TGCAGTGCTAGAGTCCTAGCGGGGGACACAGATACGCAGTATTTT.

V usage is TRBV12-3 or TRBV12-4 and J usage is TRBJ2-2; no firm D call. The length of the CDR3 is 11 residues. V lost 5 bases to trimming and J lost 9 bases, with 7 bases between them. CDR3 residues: CASSPSRELFF. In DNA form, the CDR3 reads TGTGCCAGCAGTCCCTCCCGGGAGCTGTTTTTT.

CDR3 nucleotide sequence: TGTGCCAGCTCACCAACGCGACAATCCACAGATACGCAGTATTTT. Its translation is CASSPTRQSTDTQYF. V gene TRBV7-3 combines with J gene TRBJ2-3; D remains unclear. Per germline, CDR1 SGHTA and CDR2 FQGTGA. This CDR3 has 15 residues. V shed 8 bases and J shed 2 bases, with 17 bases lying between them.

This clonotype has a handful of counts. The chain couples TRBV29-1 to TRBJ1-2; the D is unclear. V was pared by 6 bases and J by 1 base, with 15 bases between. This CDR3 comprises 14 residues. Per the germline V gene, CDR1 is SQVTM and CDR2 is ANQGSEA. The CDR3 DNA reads TGCAGCGTGCGGCCTCCCTTACGTAACTATGGCTACACCTTC. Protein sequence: CSVRPPLRNYGYTF.

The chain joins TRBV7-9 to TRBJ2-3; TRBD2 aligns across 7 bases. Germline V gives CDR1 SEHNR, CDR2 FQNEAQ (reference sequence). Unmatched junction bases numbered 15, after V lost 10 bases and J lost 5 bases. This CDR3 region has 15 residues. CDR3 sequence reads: CANSRSAGAGDTQYF. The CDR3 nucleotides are TGTGCCAATTCACGGTCCGCGGGAGCCGGAGATACGCAGTATTTT.

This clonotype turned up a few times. The CDR3 nucleotides are TGCAGTGCTAGAGAGTCCAGCGGGGTTTTACCCGCCCGGGGCGAGCAGTACTTC. It specifies CSARESSGVLPARGEQYF. The chain employs TRBV20-1 and TRBJ2-7; 7 bases line up with TRBD2. Germline V gene data show CDR1 as DFQATT and CDR2 as SNEGSKA (reference sequence). With V trimmed by 0 bases and J by 6 bases, 20 bases remained unmatched. The CDR3 contains 18 residues.

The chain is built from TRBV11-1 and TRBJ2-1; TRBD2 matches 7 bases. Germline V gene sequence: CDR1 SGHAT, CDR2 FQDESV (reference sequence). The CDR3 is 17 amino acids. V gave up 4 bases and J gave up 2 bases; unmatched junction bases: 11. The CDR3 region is CASSSGGAGATYNEQFF. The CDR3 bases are TGTGCCAGCAGCTCCGGAGGGGCGGGAGCAACCTACAATGAGCAGTTCTTC.

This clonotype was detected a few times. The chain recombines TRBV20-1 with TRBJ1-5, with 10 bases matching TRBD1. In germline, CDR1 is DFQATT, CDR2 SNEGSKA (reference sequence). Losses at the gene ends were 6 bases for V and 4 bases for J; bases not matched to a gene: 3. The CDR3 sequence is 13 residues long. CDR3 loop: CSASDRGNQPQHF. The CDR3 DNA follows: TGCAGTGCGTCGGACAGGGGGAATCAGCCCCAGCATTTT.

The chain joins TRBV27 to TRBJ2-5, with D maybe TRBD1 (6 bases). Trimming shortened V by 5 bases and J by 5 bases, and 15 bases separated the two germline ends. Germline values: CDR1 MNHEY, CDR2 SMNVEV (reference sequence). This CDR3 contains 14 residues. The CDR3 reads CASSNTGYIETQYF. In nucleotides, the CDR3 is TGTGCCAGCAGTAACACAGGGTACATTGAGACCCAGTACTTC.

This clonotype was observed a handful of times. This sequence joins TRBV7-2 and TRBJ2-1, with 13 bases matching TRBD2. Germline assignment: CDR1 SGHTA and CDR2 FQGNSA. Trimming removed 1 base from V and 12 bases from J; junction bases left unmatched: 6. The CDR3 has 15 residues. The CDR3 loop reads CASSLVTSGGVGQFF. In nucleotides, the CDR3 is TGTGCCAGCAGCTTAGTAACTAGCGGGGGGGTTGGGCAGTTCTTC.

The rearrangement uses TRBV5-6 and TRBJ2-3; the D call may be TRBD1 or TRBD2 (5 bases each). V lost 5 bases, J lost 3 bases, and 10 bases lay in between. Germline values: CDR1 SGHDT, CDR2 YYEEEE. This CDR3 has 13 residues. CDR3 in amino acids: CASSFWGTDTQYF. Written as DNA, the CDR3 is TGTGCCAGCAGTTTCTGGGGGACAGATACGCAGTATTTT.

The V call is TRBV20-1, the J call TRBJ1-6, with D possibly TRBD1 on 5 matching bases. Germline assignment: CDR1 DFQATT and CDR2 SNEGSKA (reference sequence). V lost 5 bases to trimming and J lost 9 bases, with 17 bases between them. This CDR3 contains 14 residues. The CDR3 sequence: CSAGDSGLGSPLHF. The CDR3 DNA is TGCAGTGCTGGGGACTCAGGGCTAGGTTCACCCCTCCACTTT.

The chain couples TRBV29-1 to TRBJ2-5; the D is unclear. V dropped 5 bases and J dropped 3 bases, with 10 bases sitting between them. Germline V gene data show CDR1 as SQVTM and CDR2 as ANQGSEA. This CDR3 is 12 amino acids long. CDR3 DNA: TGCAGCGTTTCCCTACAAAAAGAGACCCAGTACTTC. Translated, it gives CSVSLQKETQYF.

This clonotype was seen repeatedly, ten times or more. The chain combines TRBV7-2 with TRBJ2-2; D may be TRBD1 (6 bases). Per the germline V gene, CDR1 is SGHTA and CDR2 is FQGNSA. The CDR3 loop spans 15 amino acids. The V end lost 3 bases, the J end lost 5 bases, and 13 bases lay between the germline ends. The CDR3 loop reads CASSFRPQGTGELFF. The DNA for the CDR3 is TGTGCCAGCAGCTTCCGGCCTCAGGGGACCGGGGAGCTGTTTTTT.

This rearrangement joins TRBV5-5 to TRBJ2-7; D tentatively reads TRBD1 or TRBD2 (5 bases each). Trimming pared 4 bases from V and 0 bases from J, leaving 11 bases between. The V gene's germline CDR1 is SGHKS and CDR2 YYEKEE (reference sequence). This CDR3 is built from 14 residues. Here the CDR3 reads CASSPPGPSYEQYF. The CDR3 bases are TGTGCCAGCAGCCCCCCGGGGCCCTCCTACGAGCAGTACTTC.

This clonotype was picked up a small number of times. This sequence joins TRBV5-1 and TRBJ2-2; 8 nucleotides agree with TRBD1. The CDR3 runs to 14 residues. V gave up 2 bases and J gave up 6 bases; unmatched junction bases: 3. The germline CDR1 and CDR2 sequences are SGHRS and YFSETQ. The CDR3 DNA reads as TGCGCCAGCAGCTTAGGGACAGGCCCCGGGGAGCTGTTTTTT. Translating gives CASSLGTGPGELFF.

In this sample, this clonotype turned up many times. The CDR3: CASSPGLAGGEQYF. The CDR3 DNA reads as TGTGCCAGCTCCCCGGGACTAGCGGGAGGCGAGCAGTACTTC. V and J are TRBV18 and TRBJ2-7; TRBD2 aligns across 15 bases. The CDR3 is made up of 14 amino acids. V lost 6 bases and J lost 6; bases outside the gene matches: 3. Germline assignment: CDR1 KGHSH and CDR2 LQKENI.

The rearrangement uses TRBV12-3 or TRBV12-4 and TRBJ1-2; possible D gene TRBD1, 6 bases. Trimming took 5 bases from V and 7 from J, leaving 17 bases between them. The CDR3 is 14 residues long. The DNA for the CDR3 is TGTGCCAGCAGTGGGGATCAGGGGCCACTTGGCTACACCTTC. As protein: CASSGDQGPLGYTF.

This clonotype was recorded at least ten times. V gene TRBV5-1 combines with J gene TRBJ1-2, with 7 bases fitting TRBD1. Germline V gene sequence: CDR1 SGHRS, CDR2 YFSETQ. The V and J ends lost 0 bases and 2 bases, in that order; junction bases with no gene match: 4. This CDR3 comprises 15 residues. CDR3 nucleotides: TGCGCCAGCAGCTTGGAGAGGGGGCGGAACTATGGCTACACCTTC. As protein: CASSLERGRNYGYTF.